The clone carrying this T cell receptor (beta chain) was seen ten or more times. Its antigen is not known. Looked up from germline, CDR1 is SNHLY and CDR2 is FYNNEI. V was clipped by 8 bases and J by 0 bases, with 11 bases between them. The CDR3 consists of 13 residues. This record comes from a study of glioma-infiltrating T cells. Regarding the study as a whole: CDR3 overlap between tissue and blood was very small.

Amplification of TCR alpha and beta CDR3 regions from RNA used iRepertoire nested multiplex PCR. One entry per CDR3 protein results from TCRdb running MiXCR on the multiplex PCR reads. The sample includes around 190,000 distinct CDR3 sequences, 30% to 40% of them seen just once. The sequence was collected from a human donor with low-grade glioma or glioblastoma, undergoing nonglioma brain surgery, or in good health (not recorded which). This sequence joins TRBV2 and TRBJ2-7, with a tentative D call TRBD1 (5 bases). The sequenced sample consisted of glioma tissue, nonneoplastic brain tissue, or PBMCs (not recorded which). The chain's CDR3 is CASRTLSSYEQYF. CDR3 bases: TGTGCCAGCCGGACACTTAGCTCCTACGAGCAGTACTTC. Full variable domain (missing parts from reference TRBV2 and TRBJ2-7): EPEVTQTPSHQVTQMGQEVILRCVPISNHLYFYWYRQILGQKVEFLVSFYNNEISEKSEIFDDQFSVERPDGSNFTLKIRSTKLEDSAMYFCASRTLSSYEQYFGPGTRLTVT.